The rows below give T cell receptor beta chains drawn from one sample of a study of shared clonotypes between healthy human individuals. Produced via immunoSEQ multiplex PCR; TCRdb's table is partial and in-frame only. The data show about 480,000 clones, over 60% seen once. Specimen: PBMCs. The source of these receptors is a woman aged 40 to 50 in good health. Some clones in this sample may be carry-over from other donors' samples. CDR3s include the opening cysteine and the closing phenylalanine or tryptophan. The order of the fields is D gene, J gene, V gene, clone size, CDR3 DNA, CDR3 protein. A D gene is named only where the DNA matches it firmly. Part of the rows lack a size; the others show once, few, many or a class for expanded clones.

>TRBD2|TRBJ2-1|TRBV5-1|.
TGCGCCAGCAGCTTCACCGGGACTAGCTCCTACAATGAGCAGTTCTTC
CASSFTGTSSYNEQFF
>TRBD1|TRBJ1-5|TRBV11-2|.
TGTGCCAGCAGCTACGACAGGGTACAGGGGGGGCCCCAGCATTTT
CASSYDRVQGGPQHF
>TRBD2|TRBJ2-3|TRBV11-2|many
TGTGCCAGCAGCTCACCCGGTCCACTAGCGGGATTGGCAGATACGCAGTATTTT
CASSSPGPLAGLADTQYF
>TRBD2|TRBJ2-3|TRBV19|.
TGTGCCAGTAGTTACGGACTAGCGGGCACAGATACGCAGTATTTT
CASSYGLAGTDTQYF
>.|TRBJ1-1|TRBV29-1|many
TGCAGCGTTGAAGAGTCGCATGAAGCTTTCTTT
CSVEESHEAFF
>.|TRBJ1-5|TRBV19|.
TGTGCCAGTAGTATGGGTAGCAATCAGCCCCAGCATTTT
CASSMGSNQPQHF
>.|TRBJ1-1|TRBV16|.
TGTGCCAGCAGCCAACCCCCCTTAGGGGACACTGAAGCTTTCTTT
CASSQPPLGDTEAFF
>TRBD1|TRBJ1-2|TRBV5-8|.
TGTGCCAGCAGCAACACCGGGACAGGCTACTATGGCTACACCTTC
CASSNTGTGYYGYTF
>TRBD1|TRBJ1-1|TRBV29-1|.
TGCAGCGTTGATCAGGGGGCTGGCGCTTTCTTT
CSVDQGAGAFF
>TRBD1|TRBJ2-2|TRBV6-6|.
TGTGCCAGCAGTCTCCAAACAGGGGGAGTCCCCGGGGAGCTGTTTTTT
CASSLQTGGVPGELFF
>.|TRBJ1-4|TRBV5-8|.
TGTGCCAGCAGCTTTCGATCGGGGGCGCGGAGTGAAAAACTGTTTTTT
CASSFRSGARSEKLFF
>.|TRBJ2-2|TRBV11-1|many
TGTGCCAGCACGTGGGGCCTAGGGAACACCGGGGAGCTGTTTTTT
CASTWGLGNTGELFF
>.|TRBJ1-5|TRBV6-6|.
TGTGCCAGCAGTAAGACGGGAGGTGATCAGCCCCAGCATTTT
CASSKTGGDQPQHF
>.|TRBJ2-7|TRBV6-5|.
TGTGCCAGCAGTTACGCGGCCAGATCCTACGAGCAGTACTTC
CASSYAARSYEQYF
>.|TRBJ2-5|TRBV7-2|.
TGTGCCAGCAGCTTTGGGTCCGGAGTACGAGAGACCCAGTACTTC
CASSFGSGVRETQYF
>.|TRBJ1-3|TRBV6-6|once
TGTGCCAGCAGTTTTTATCGAGACACCATATATTTT
CASSFYRDTIYF
>.|TRBJ2-7|TRBV18|.
TGTGCCAGCTCACCAATAGACAGCTCCTACGAGCAGTACTTC
CASSPIDSSYEQYF
>TRBD2|TRBJ2-1|TRBV5-1|.
TGCGCCAGCAGCCCAGGGACTAGCGGATATGAGCAGTTCTTC
CASSPGTSGYEQFF
>.|TRBJ2-1|TRBV19|once
TGTGCCAGTAGTATTGGTGTTACCAATGAGCAGTTCTTC
CASSIGVTNEQFF
>.|TRBJ2-2|TRBV4-3|.
TGCGCCAGCTCTTGGGAGACGAACACCGGGGAGCTGTTTTTT
CASSWETNTGELFF
>.|TRBJ2-1|TRBV28|.
TGTGCCAGCAGTTCCCCCTCGGCAGGGAGATACAATGAGCAGTTCTTC
CASSSPSAGRYNEQFF
>.|TRBJ2-2|TRBV18|many
TGTGCCAGCTCACCTTTCCCGCCCCGAGGGAGTTCCAGCGGGGAGCTGTTTTTT
CASSPFPPRGSSSGELFF
>TRBD1|TRBJ2-2|TRBV9|.
TGTGCCAGCACCCCCCTTTCAGGGGGAGATTCAACCGGGGAGCTGTTTTTT
CASTPLSGGDSTGELFF
>TRBD2|TRBJ2-1|TRBV7-6|.
TGTGCCAGCAGCTACCCCCGAGCGGGAGGACCCAATGAGCAGTTCTTC
CASSYPRAGGPNEQFF
>.|TRBJ2-1|TRBV5-4|.
TGTGCCGCAGCCTCTGGAATCTCCTACAATGAGCAGTTCTTC
CAAASGISYNEQFF
>TRBD2|TRBJ2-1|TRBV19|.
TGTGCCAGTACCCATTGGTCGACTAGCGGGGCCCTCAATGAGCAGTTCTTC
CASTHWSTSGALNEQFF
>.|TRBJ2-5|TRBV28|.
TGTGCCAGCAGTTTATTCCCGGCTGAGGTGGGGGCCCAGTACTTC
CASSLFPAEVGAQYF
>TRBD2|TRBJ2-7|TRBV6-1|.
TGTGCCAGCCAGCGGGAGCAGCGGCGGCAGTACTTC
CASQREQRRQYF
>TRBD2|TRBJ2-7|TRBV7-8|.
TGTGCCAGCAGCCGACGACTAGCGCCCTACGAGCAGTACTTC
CASSRRLAPYEQYF
>.|TRBJ1-1|TRBV19|few
TGTGCCAGTAGTATGGGACTGATAAAGAACACTGAAGCTTTCTTT
CASSMGLIKNTEAFF
>.|TRBJ2-5|TRBV7-3|.
TGTGCCAGCAGCCGGACAAGACAAGAGACCCAGTACTTC
CASSRTRQETQYF
>TRBD1|TRBJ1-1|TRBV4-1|.
TGCGCCAGCAGCCAAGATTTGACGGACAGGGGTGAAGCTTTCTTT
CASSQDLTDRGEAFF
>TRBD2|TRBJ2-3|TRBV5-1|.
TGCGCCAGCAGCGGCTCTAGCGGAAACACAGATACGCAGTATTTT
CASSGSSGNTDTQYF
>.|TRBJ1-1|TRBV19|.
TGTGCCAGTAGTATTTACGGGAACACTGAAGCTTTCTTT
CASSIYGNTEAFF
>.|TRBJ1-1|TRBV29-1|.
TGCAGCGTTGAGAGTCCGAGAAGGACTGAAGCTTTCTTT
CSVESPRRTEAFF
>TRBD1|TRBJ1-2|TRBV9|.
TGTGCCAGCAGCGTAGAGACAGGGGGCAGCTATGGCTACACCTTC
CASSVETGGSYGYTF